A selection of T cell receptor beta chains follows, all from one sample in a study of PD-1 blockade in classical Hodgkin lymphoma. Here immunoSEQ multiplex PCR was the method, and the copy in TCRdb shows in-frame clones only, minus some. The table has approximately 84,000 clones, roughly nine tenths seen once. The sequencing used peripheral blood mononuclear cells (PBMCs), collected at baseline. The receptor source for this set is a human donor with classical Hodgkin lymphoma. The CDR3 runs from the conserved cysteine through the conserved F or W. A D gene is named only where the DNA matches it firmly.

j_gene,v_gene,d_gene,CDR3aa,CDR3nt
TRBJ2-7,TRBV6-1,TRBD1,CASTPGQSSYEQYF,TGTGCCAGCACTCCGGGACAGAGCTCCTACGAGCAGTACTTC
TRBJ1-4,TRBV6-1,.,CASTIAGTDEKLFF,TGTGCCAGCACCATCGCAGGGACGGATGAAAAACTGTTTTTT
TRBJ1-1,TRBV27,.,CASSSRFGGALNTEAFF,TGTGCCAGCAGTTCCCGATTCGGGGGAGCGTTGAACACTGAAGCTTTCTTT
TRBJ1-1,TRBV2,.,CASILGWGTEAFF,TGTGCCAGCATCCTTGGCTGGGGCACTGAAGCTTTCTTT
TRBJ2-3,TRBV5-1,TRBD2,CASSEIGTSGQPRADTQYF,TGCGCCAGCAGCGAAATAGGGACTAGCGGCCAGCCAAGGGCAGATACGCAGTATTTT
TRBJ2-2,TRBV5-1,.,CASSLNAGSNTGELFF,TGCGCCAGCAGCTTGAATGCAGGGAGTAACACCGGGGAGCTGTTTTTT
TRBJ1-2,TRBV30,.,CAWSVWKTGEANYGYTF,TGTGCCTGGAGTGTATGGAAAACAGGCGAAGCTAACTATGGCTACACCTTC
TRBJ1-1,TRBV10-3,.,CAISEQGRRTEAFF,TGTGCCATCAGTGAACAGGGCCGAAGAACTGAAGCTTTCTTT
TRBJ1-1,TRBV19,.,CASRKRDQLNTEAFF,TGTGCCAGTAGGAAGAGGGATCAATTGAACACTGAAGCTTTCTTT
TRBJ1-5,TRBV6-1,.,CASTTGMGNQPQHF,TGTGCCAGTACCACTGGGATGGGCAATCAGCCCCAGCATTTT